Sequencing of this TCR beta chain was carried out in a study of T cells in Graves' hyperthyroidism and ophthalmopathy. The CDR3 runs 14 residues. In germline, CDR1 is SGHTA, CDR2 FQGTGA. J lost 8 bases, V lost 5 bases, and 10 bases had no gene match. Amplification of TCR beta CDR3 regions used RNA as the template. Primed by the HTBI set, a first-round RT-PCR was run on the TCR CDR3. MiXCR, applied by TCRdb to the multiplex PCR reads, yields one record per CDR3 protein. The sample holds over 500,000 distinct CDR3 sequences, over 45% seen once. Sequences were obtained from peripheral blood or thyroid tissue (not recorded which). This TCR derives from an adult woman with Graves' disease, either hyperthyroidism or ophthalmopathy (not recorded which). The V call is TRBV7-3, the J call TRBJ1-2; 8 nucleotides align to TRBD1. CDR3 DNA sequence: TGTGCCAGCAGCGCTACAGACAGGGGTCGGGGCTACACCTTC. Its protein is CASSATDRGRGYTF.